This T cell receptor beta chain was observed in a study of vaccination effects on CD4 cells after COVID-19. Findings and caveats of the study: Convalescent patients were scarce in the study, and it lacked early post-infection timepoints.

A remark on this clone: Its antigen is still unknown.

ViraFEST assay sequencing came after antigen-specific CD4+ T cells were expanded with viral peptide pools. Upon completion of under eleven days in culture, CD4+ T cells were isolated. Participants got two doses of BNT162b2 or mRNA-1273 vaccine. The CDR3 loop spans 11 amino acids. V lost 6 bases and J lost 4, with 3 bases in between. Germline V gives CDR1 SGHTA, CDR2 FQGNSA. Here immunoSEQ multiplex PCR was the method, and the copy in TCRdb shows in-frame clones only, minus some. Of tens of thousands of clones listed, over 75% are singletons. This sequence joins TRBV7-2 and TRBJ2-2, with unresolved D. The source is a human donor who received a COVID-19 vaccine. Here the sequenced sample was CD4+ T cells from PBMCs cultured with HCoV-OC43 spike peptides, taken after COVID-19 vaccination. Subset reported: HCoV-OC43 spike overlapping peptide pool stimulation. CDR3 region: CASSATGELFF. The DNA for the CDR3 is TGTGCCAGCAGTGCCACCGGGGAGCTGTTTTTT.